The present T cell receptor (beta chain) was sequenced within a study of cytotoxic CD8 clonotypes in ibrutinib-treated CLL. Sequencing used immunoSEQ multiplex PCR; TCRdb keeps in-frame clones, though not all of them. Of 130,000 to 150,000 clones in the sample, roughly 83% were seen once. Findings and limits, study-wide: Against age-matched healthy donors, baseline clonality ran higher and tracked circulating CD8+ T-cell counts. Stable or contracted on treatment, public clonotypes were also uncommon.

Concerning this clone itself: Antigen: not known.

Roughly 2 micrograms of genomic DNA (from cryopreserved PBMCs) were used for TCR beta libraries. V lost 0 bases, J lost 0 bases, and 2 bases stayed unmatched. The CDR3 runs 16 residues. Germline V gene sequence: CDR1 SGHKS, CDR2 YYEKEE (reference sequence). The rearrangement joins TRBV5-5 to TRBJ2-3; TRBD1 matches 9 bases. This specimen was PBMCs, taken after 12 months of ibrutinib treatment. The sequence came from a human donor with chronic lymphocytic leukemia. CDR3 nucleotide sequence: TGTGCCAGCAGCTTGGAGACAGGGGGAAGCACAGATACGCAGTATTTT. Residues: CASSLETGGSTDTQYF.